Listed below are T cell receptor beta chains from one sample, sequenced in a study of identical twins. MiXCR was run by TCRdb on the 5' RACE reads, yielding one entry per CDR3 protein. The data contain fewer than 450,000 distinct CDR3 sequences, approximately 9.1% of them singletons. Material: naive T cells sorted from blood. The receptors originated from a woman in her forties or fifties in good health. Each CDR3 is given with its conserved first and last residue. Fields, in order: J gene, clone size, V gene, D gene, CDR3 DNA, CDR3 protein. D genes are given only for firm matches. Clone size is not always given. Where it is, it says once, few, many or a class for expanded clones.

>TRBJ2-1|few|TRBV20-1|NA
TGCAGTGCTAGAGATTACGAAGAGACGTACCAGAGGAACAATGAGCAGTTCTTC
CSARDYEETYQRNNEQFF
>TRBJ2-1|many|TRBV24-1|NA
TGTGCCACCAGTGATTTGCCGGGTGAGCAGTTCTTC
CATSDLPGEQFF
>TRBJ1-1|few|TRBV19|NA
TGTGCCAGTAAGCCCTCTCAGGGCCCCTCGTCGGCTTTCTTT
CASKPSQGPSSAFF
>TRBJ2-1|few|TRBV29-1|TRBD1
TGCAGCGTTCTTGGGACAGGGTACAATGAGCAGTTCTTC
CSVLGTGYNEQFF
>TRBJ2-5|many|TRBV7-7|NA
TGTGCTAGCAGCTTAGATAGACAAGAGACCCAGTACTTC
CASSLDRQETQYF
>TRBJ2-7|few|TRBV29-1|TRBD2
TGCAGCGTTACCCCGGGACTCGGGAAGTCCGGGAGGGCCTACGAGCAGTACTTC
CSVTPGLGKSGRAYEQYF
>TRBJ1-2|NA|TRBV10-3|TRBD1
TGTGCCATCAGCGCAGGGGGCGCGAGGAATGGCTACACCTTC
CAISAGGARNGYTF
>TRBJ2-3|many|TRBV5-1|NA
TGCGCCAGCAGCTTGGGGCACACAGATACGCAGTATTTT
CASSLGHTDTQYF
>TRBJ2-3|many|TRBV12-3/TRBV12-4|NA
TGTGCCAGCAGTTTAAGGGCCCTAGATACGCAGTATTTT
CASSLRALDTQYF
>TRBJ2-1|few|TRBV20-1|NA
TGCAGTGCTAGATTAAGGGGGGAGGGCCACAATGAGCAGTTCTTC
CSARLRGEGHNEQFF
>TRBJ1-3|NA|TRBV9|NA
TGTGCCAGCAGCGTAGAAGCTCGGCGTACTGGAAACACCATATATTTT
CASSVEARRTGNTIYF
>TRBJ1-3|many|TRBV4-1|NA
TGCGCCAGCAGTCACATTGACTCTGAAAACACCATATATTTT
CASSHIDSENTIYF
>TRBJ2-1|NA|TRBV19|NA
TGTGCCAGTAGTCCAGCAGCCTTGAGCTCCTACAATGAGCAGTTCTTC
CASSPAALSSYNEQFF
>TRBJ2-5|few|TRBV12-3/TRBV12-4|NA
TGTGCCAGCAGTTCTACAGGGGAGGGGATAGAGACCCAGTACTTC
CASSSTGEGIETQYF
>TRBJ2-1|NA|TRBV29-1|NA
TGCAGCGTCTCACCCTCTAGTAATGTTGAGCAGTTCTTC
CSVSPSSNVEQFF
>TRBJ1-4|NA|TRBV14|TRBD1
TGTGCCAGCAGCCCAGGGGGTGGAGGCGAAAAACTGTTTTTT
CASSPGGGGEKLFF
>TRBJ1-2|NA|TRBV6-6|NA
TGTGCCAGCAGAACCGGAGAAGGGGCGCCCTTCTATGGCTACACCTTC
CASRTGEGAPFYGYTF
>TRBJ1-1|NA|TRBV12-5|NA
TGTGCTAGTGGTTTGTCCGGGGACGAAGCTTTCTTT
CASGLSGDEAFF
>TRBJ2-7|few|TRBV25-1|NA
TGTGCCAGCGGTGAATCAGGCCAGTACGAGCAGTACTTC
CASGESGQYEQYF